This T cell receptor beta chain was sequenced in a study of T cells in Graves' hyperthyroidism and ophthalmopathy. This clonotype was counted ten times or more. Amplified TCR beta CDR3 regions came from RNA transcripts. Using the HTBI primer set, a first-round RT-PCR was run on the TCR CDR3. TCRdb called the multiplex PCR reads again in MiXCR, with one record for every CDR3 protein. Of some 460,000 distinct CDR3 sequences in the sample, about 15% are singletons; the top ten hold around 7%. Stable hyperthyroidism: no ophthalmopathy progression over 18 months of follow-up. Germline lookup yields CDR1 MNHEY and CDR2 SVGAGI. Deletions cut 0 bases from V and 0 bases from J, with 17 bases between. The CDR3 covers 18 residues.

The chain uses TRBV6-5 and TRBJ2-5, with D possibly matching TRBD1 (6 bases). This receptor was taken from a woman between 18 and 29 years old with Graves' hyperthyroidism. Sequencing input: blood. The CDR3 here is CASSYSFRAGAYQETQYF. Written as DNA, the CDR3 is TGTGCCAGCAGTTACTCTTTCCGGGCAGGGGCGTACCAAGAGACCCAGTACTTC.